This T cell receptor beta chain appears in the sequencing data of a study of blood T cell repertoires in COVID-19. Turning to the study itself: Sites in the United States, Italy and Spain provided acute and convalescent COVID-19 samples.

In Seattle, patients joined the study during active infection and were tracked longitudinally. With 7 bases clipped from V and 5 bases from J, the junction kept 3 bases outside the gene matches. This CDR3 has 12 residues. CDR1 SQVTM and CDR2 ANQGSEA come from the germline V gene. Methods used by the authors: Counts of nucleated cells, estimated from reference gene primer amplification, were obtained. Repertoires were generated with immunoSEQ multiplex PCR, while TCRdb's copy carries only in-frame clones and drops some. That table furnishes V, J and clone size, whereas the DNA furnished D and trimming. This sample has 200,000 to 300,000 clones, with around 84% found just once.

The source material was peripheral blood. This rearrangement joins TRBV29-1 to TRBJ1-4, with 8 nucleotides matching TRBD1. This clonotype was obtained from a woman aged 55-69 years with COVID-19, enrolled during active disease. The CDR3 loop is CSAGTGNEKLFF. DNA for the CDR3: TGCAGCGCCGGGACAGGCAATGAAAAACTGTTTTTT.